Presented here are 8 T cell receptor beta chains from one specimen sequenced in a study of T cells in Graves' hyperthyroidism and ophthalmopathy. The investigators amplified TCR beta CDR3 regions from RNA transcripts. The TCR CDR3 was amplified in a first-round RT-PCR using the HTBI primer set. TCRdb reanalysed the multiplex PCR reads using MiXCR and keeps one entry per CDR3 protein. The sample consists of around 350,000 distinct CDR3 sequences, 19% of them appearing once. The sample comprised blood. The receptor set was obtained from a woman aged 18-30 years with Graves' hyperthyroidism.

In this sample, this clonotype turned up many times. CDR3 amino acids: CSVGGQLANYGYTF. Written as DNA, the CDR3 is TGCAGCGTTGGTGGGCAGCTAGCTAACTATGGCTACACCTTC. The rearrangement uses TRBV29-1 and TRBJ1-2; D remains unclear. The CDR3 has 14 amino acids. Germline values: CDR1 SQVTM, CDR2 ANQGSEA. The V and J ends lost 4 bases and 0 bases respectively, with 12 bases between them.

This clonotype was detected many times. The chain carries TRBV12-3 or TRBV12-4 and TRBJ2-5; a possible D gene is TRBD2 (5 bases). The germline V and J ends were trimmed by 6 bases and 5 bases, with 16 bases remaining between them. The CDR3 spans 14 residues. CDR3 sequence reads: CASRERAAGETQYF. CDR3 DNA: TGTGCCAGCAGGGAACGAGCGGCTGGGGAGACCCAGTACTTC.

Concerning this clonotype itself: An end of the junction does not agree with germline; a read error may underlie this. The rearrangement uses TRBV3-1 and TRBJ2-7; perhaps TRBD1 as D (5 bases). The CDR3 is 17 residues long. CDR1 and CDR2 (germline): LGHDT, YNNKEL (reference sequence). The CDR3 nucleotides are TGTGCCAGCAGCCAAACCTGGGGCGTCAGGGCGCCGTACGATCAGTACTTC. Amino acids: CASSQTWGVRAPYDQYF.

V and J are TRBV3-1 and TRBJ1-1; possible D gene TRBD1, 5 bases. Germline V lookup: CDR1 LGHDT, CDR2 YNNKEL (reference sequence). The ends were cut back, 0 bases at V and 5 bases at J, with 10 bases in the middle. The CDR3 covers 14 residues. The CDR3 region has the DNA TGTGCCAGCAGCCAAGAGTTCAGGGAAACTGAAGCTTTCTTT. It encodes CASSQEFRETEAFF.

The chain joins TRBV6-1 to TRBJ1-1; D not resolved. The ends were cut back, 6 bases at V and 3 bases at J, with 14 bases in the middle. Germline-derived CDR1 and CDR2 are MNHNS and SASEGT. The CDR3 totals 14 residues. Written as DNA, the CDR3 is TGTGCCAGCAGAGTCAGGTTACTCGACACTGAAGCTTTCTTT. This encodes CASRVRLLDTEAFF.

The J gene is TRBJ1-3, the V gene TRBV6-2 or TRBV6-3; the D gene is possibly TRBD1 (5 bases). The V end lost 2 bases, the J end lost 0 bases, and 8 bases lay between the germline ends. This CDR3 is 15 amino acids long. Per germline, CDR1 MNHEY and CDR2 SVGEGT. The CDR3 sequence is CASSYGGHSGNTIYF. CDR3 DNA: TGTGCCAGCAGTTACGGAGGACACTCTGGAAACACCATATATTTT.

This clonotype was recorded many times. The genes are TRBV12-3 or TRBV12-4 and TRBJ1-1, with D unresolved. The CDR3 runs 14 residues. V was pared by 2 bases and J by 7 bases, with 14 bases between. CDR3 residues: CASSLRGRWGEAFF. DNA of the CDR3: TGTGCCAGCAGTTTACGCGGGCGGTGGGGTGAAGCTTTCTTT.

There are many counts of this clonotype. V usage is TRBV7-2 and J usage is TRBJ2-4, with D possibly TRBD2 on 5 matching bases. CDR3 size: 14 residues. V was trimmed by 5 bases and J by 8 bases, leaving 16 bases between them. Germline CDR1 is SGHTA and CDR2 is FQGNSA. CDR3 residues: CASSPEAPGDIQYF. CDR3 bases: TGTGCCAGCAGCCCCGAGGCCCCCGGGGACATTCAGTACTTC.